This TCR beta chain appears in the sequencing data of a study of cytomegalovirus exposure and HLA in healthy donors. Germline V gene data show CDR1 as SGHNT and CDR2 as YYREEE (reference sequence). The length of the CDR3 is 14 residues. Trimming cost V 3 bases and J 1 base, with 8 bases left between them. 13 Jbeta primers and 60 Vbeta primers were used for the PCR. Only in-frame clones appear in the TCRdb table, and some are missing; sequencing was by immunoSEQ multiplex PCR. This sample has 100,000 or so clones, with 65% to 80% found just once. There are a few counts of this clone. The antigen is unknown. Findings and caveats of the study: An analysis that was carried out later associated approximately 15,000 TCR beta sequences with HLA alleles at 0.05 false discovery rate.

V is TRBV5-4 and J is TRBJ2-1; tentatively, D is TRBD1 (5 bases). Sequencing input: PBMCs. The TCR sequence derives from a man aged 35 to 55 in good health and CMV-seropositive. Here the CDR3 reads CASSWGLSYNEQFF. In DNA form, the CDR3 reads TGTGCCAGCAGCTGGGGCCTATCCTACAATGAGCAGTTCTTC.